This TCR beta chain was recorded in a study of cytomegalovirus exposure and HLA in healthy donors. Germline V gene sequence: CDR1 SNHLY, CDR2 FYNNEI. The CDR3 covers 15 residues. The V and J ends lost 2 bases and 4 bases respectively, with 12 bases between them. Use of 60 Vbeta and 13 Jbeta primers characterized the PCR. Libraries were prepared by immunoSEQ multiplex PCR; TCRdb keeps only in-frame clonotypes and omits some of them. The data show about 90,000 clones, about 72% seen once. The receptor comes from a woman in her fifties or sixties in good health and CMV-seropositive. The rearrangement links TRBV2 to TRBJ1-3; perhaps TRBD1 as D (5 bases). Specimen: PBMCs. Here the CDR3 reads CASSEQGPPGNTIYF. In nucleotides, the CDR3 is TGTGCCAGCAGTGAACAGGGTCCCCCGGGAAACACCATATATTTT.